This T cell receptor (beta chain) is from a study of T cell responses to AZD1222 COVID-19 vaccine. As to this clone: Its antigen is unknown.

Whole-study results and caveats: Most donors were white British and more were female, and clonal diversity was possibly underestimated. With two AZD1222 doses given, Spike-specific TCR breadth and depth both rose. Scientists sampled the repertoires only once the peak T cell response had passed. Baseline seropositivity characterized only six AZD1222 recipients.

The CDR3 contains 12 residues. Between the trimmed V and J ends, which lost 6 bases and 9 bases, there was a span of 12 bases. Germline V gene sequence: CDR1 MDHEN, CDR2 SYDVKM. Sequencing used immunoSEQ multiplex PCR; TCRdb keeps in-frame clones, though not all of them. The sample includes about 210,000 clones, about 95% of them seen just once. Sequenced here: peripheral blood, sampled 28 days after the second dose of the MenACWY control vaccine. This chain connects TRBV28 to TRBJ2-1, with D perhaps matching TRBD2 (5 bases). The clonotype originates from an adult who received the MenACWY meningococcal vaccine as a control. This CDR3 is CASSVLATEQFF. The CDR3 DNA follows: TGTGCCAGCAGCGTATTAGCGACTGAGCAGTTCTTC.